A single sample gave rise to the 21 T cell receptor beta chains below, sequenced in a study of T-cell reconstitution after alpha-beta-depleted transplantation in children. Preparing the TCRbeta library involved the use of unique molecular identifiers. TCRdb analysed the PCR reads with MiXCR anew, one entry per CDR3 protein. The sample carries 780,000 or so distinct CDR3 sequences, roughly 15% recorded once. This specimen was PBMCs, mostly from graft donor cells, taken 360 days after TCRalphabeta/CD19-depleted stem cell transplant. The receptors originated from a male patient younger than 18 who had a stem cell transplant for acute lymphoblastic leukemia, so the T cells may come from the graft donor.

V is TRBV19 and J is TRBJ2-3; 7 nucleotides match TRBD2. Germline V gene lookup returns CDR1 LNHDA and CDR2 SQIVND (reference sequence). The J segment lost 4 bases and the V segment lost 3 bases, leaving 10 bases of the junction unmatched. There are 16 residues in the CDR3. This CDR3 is CASSIPAGVGSDTQYF. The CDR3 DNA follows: TGTGCCAGTAGTATTCCGGCGGGAGTCGGGTCAGATACGCAGTATTTT.

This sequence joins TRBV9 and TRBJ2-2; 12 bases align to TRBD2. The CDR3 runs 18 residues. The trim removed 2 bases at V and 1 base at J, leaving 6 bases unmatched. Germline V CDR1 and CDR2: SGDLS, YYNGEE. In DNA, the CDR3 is TGTGCCAGCAGCGTCTCCCGACTAGCGGGGGAGAACACCGGGGAGCTGTTTTTT. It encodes CASSVSRLAGENTGELFF.

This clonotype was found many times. The CDR3 protein is CASRVPGTSEAFF. In DNA, the CDR3 is TGTGCCAGCAGGGTCCCAGGGACATCTGAAGCTTTCTTT. V is TRBV12-3 or TRBV12-4 and J is TRBJ1-1, with a possible D match to TRBD1 (6 bases). The CDR3 extends over 13 amino acids. V lost 6 bases to trimming and J lost 6 bases, with 14 bases between them.

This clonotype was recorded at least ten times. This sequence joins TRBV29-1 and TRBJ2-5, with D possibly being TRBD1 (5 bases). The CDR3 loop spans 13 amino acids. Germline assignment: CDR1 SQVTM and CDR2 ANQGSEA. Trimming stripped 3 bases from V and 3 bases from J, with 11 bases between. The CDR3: CSVDREGEETQYF. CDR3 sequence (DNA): TGCAGCGTTGACAGGGAAGGAGAAGAGACCCAGTACTTC.

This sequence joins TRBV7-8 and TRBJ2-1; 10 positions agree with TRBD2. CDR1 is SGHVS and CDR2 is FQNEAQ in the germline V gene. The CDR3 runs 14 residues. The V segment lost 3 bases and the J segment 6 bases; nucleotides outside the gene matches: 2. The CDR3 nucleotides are TGTGCCAGCAGCTTTGGGACTAGCGTCAATGAGCAGTTCTTC. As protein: CASSFGTSVNEQFF.

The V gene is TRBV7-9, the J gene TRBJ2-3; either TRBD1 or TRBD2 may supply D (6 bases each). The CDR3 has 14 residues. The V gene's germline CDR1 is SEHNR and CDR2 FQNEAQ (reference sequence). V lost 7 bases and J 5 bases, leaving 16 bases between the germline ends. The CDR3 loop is CASISTGGVDTQYF. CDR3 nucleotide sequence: TGTGCCAGCATCTCGACAGGCGGGGTAGATACGCAGTATTTT.

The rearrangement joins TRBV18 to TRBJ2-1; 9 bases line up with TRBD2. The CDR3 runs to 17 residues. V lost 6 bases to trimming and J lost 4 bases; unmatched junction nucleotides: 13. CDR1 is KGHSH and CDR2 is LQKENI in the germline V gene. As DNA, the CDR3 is TGTGCCAGCTCCCAACGTGGGGCTAGCGGGAAATACAATGAGCAGTTCTTC. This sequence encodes CASSQRGASGKYNEQFF.

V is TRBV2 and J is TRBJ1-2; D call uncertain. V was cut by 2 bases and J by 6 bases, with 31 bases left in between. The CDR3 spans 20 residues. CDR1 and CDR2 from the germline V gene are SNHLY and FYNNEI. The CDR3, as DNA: TGTGCCAGCAGTGAATCGAGGGTAGGTTATTACCTCACCCGTACAAATGGCTACACCTTC. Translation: CASSESRVGYYLTRTNGYTF. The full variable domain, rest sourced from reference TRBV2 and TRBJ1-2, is EPEVTQTPSHQVTQMGQEVILRCVPISNHLYFYWYRQILGQKVEFLVSFYNNEISEKSEIFDDQFSVERPDGSNFTLKIRSTKLEDSAMYFCASSESRVGYYLTRTNGYTFGSGTRLTVV.

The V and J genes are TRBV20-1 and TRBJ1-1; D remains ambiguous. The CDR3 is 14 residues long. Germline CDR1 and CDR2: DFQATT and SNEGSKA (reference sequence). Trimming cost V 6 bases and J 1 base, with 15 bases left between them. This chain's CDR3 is CSARPVTRNTEAFF. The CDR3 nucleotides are TGCAGTGCCAGACCCGTAACCCGGAACACTGAAGCTTTCTTT.

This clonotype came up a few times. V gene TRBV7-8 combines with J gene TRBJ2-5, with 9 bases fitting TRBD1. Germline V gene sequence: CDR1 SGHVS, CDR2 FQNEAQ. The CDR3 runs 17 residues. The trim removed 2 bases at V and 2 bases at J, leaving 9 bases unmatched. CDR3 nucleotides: TGTGCCAGCAGCTTACTACCGGGACAGGGAATTCAAGAGACCCAGTACTTC. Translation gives CASSLLPGQGIQETQYF.

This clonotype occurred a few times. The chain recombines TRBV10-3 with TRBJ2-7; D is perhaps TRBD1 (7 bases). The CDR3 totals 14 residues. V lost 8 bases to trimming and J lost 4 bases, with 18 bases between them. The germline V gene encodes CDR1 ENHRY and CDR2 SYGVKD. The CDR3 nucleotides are TGTGCCATCGGTGGAGGGACAGACCTTTACGAGCAGTACTTC. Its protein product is CAIGGGTDLYEQYF.

The CDR3 DNA follows: TGCGCCAGCAGCCAAGTAGGCGGGAGAGAAAAAGAGACCCAGTACTTC. This encodes CASSQVGGREKETQYF. J is TRBJ2-5 and V is TRBV4-1; TRBD2 agrees at 7 bases. This CDR3 contains 16 residues. Germline V gives CDR1 MGHRA, CDR2 YSYEKL. J was trimmed by 3 bases and V by 1 base; bases with no gene match: 8.

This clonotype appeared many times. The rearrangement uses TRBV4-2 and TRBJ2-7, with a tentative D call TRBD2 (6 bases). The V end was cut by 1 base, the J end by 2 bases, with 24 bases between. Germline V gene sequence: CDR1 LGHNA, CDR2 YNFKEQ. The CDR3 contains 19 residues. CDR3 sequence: CASSQVTLRRTGEPYEQYF. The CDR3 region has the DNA TGTGCCAGCAGCCAAGTAACCCTAAGGAGGACGGGAGAGCCCTACGAGCAGTACTTC.

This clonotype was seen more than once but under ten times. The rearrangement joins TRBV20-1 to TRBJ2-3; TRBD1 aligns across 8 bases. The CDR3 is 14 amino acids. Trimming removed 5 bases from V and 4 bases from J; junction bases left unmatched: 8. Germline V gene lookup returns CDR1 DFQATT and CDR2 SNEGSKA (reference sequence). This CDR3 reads CSASAAGGPDTQYF. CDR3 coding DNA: TGCAGTGCTTCCGCGGCAGGGGGCCCAGATACGCAGTATTTT.

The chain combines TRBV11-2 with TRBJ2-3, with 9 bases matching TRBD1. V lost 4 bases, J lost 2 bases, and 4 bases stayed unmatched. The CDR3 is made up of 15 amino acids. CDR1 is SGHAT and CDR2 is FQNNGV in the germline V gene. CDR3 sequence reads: CASSSNRGLTDTQYF. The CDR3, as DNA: TGTGCCAGCAGCTCCAACAGGGGGCTCACAGATACGCAGTATTTT.

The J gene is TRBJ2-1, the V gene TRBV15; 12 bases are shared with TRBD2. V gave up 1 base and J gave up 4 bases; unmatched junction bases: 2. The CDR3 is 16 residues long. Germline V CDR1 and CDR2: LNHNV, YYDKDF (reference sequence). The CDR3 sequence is CATSRGTSGIYNEQFF. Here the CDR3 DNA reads TGTGCCACCAGCAGAGGGACTAGCGGGATTTACAATGAGCAGTTCTTC.

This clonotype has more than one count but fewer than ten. The CDR3 reads CASSLPTGMRNTEAFF. The CDR3 nucleotides are TGTGCCAGCAGCTTGCCAACAGGGATGAGGAACACTGAAGCTTTCTTT. This chain connects TRBV5-5 to TRBJ1-1, with D possibly being TRBD1 (6 bases). CDR3 length: 16 residues. CDR1 and CDR2 (germline): SGHKS, YYEKEE (reference sequence). V lost 1 base and J lost 1, with 14 bases in between.

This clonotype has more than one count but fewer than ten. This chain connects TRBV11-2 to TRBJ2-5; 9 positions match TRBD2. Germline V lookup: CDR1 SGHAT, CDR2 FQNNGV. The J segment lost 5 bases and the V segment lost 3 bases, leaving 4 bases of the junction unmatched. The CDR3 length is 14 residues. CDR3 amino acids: CASSFNSGSETQYF. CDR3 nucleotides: TGTGCCAGCAGCTTTAATAGCGGGAGTGAGACCCAGTACTTC.

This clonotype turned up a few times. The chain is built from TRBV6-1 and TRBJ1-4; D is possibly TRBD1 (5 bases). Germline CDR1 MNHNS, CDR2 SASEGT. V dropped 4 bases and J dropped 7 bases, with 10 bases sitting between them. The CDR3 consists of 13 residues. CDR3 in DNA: TGTGCCAGCAGTGCCCTCAGGGCTGAAAAACTGTTTTTT. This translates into CASSALRAEKLFF.

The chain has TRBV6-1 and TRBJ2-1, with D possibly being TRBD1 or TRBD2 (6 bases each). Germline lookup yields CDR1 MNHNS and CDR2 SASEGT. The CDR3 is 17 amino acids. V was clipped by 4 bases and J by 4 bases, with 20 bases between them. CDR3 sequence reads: CASSAQSGASVYNEQFF. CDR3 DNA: TGTGCCAGCAGTGCCCAATCAGGGGCTAGCGTGTACAATGAGCAGTTCTTC.

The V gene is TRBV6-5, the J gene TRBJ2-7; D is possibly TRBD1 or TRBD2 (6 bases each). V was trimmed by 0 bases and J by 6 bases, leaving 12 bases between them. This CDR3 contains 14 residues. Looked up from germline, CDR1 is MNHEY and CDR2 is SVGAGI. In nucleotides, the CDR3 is TGTGCCAGCAGTTACTCACTAGGGGGAGGCGAGCAGTACTTC. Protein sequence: CASSYSLGGGEQYF.